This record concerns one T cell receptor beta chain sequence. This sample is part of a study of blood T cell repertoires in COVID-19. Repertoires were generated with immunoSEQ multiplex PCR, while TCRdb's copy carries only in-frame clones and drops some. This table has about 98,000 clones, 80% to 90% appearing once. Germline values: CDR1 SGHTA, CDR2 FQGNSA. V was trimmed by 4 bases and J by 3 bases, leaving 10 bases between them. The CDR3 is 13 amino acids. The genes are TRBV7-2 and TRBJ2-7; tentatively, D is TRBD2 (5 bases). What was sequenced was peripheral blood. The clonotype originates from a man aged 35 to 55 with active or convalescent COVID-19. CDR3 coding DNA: TGTGCCAGCAGCTCCCGGGATTTCTACGAGCAGTACTTC. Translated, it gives CASSSRDFYEQYF.